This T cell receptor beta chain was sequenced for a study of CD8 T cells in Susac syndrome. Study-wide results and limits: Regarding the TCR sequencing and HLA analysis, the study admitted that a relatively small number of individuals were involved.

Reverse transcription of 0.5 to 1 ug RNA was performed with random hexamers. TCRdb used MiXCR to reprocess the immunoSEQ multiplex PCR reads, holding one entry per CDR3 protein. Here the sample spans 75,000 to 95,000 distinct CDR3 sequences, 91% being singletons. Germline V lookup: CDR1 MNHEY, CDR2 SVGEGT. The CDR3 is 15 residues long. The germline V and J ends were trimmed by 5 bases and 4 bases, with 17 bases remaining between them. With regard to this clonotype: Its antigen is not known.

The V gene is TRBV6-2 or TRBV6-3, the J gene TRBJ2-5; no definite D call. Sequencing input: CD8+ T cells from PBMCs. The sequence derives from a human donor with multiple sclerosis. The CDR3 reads CASSALDRRGETQYF. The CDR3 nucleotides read TGTGCCAGCAGTGCCCTAGATAGGCGCGGAGAGACCCAGTACTTC.